This entry lists 4 T cell receptor beta chains sequenced from one sample in a study of long-term antiretroviral therapy in people with HIV. The libraries were made with immunoSEQ v3.0 at survey level. Profiled with immunoSEQ multiplex PCR; TCRdb holds only in-frame clones, not every one. The sample includes around 29,000 clones, 85% to 90% of them seen just once. The sample consisted of unsorted PBMCs, taken 3.2 years before starting antiretroviral therapy. Every receptor here comes from a man aged 45-65 years with HIV.

The chain recombines TRBV4-3 with TRBJ1-5; 7 nucleotides agree with TRBD1. CDR1 and CDR2 from the germline V gene are LGHNA and YSLEER. V gave up 1 base and J gave up 5 bases; unmatched junction bases: 5. The CDR3 is 15 residues long. The CDR3 here is CASSQGAQGHQPQHF. CDR3 bases: TGCGCCAGCAGCCAAGGGGCACAGGGGCATCAGCCCCAGCATTTT.

The chain has TRBV5-1 and TRBJ2-7, with TRBD1 identical over 8 bases. Germline assignment: CDR1 SGHRS and CDR2 YFSETQ. The CDR3 sequence is 14 residues long. V was clipped by 0 bases and J by 2 bases; unmatched bases: 1. CDR3 in amino acids: CASSLGTGTYEQYF. In nucleotides, the CDR3 is TGCGCCAGCAGCTTGGGGACAGGGACCTACGAGCAGTACTTC.

The chain uses TRBV29-1 and TRBJ1-1; no clear D gene. This CDR3 has 14 residues. Per the germline V gene, CDR1 is SQVTM and CDR2 is ANQGSEA. V was cut by 1 base and J by 0 bases, with 9 bases left in between. CDR3 nucleotide sequence: TGCAGCGTTGAAGGGGCAGGCGTGAACACTGAAGCTTTCTTT. Encoded protein: CSVEGAGVNTEAFF. Drawing the rest from reference TRBV29-1 and TRBJ1-1, the complete variable domain is SAVISQKPSRDICQRGTSLTIQCQVDSQVTMMFWYRQQPGQSLTLIATANQGSEATYESGFVIDKFPISRPNLTFSTLTVSNMSPEDSSIYLCSVEGAGVNTEAFFGQGTRLTVV.

The chain employs TRBV6-6 and TRBJ1-1, with D possibly being TRBD1 (6 bases). The CDR3 has 15 amino acids. Germline V gives CDR1 MNHNY, CDR2 SVGAGI (reference sequence). V was pared by 6 bases and J by 0 bases, with 14 bases between. This chain's CDR3 is CASSKTGTMNTEAFF. CDR3 bases: TGTGCCAGCAGCAAAACAGGGACGATGAACACTGAAGCTTTCTTT.